A single sample gave rise to the 10 T cell receptor beta chains below, sequenced in a study of CD8 T cells in Susac syndrome. A quantity of 0.5 to 1 ug RNA underwent reverse transcription using random hexamers. Each CDR3 protein gets one entry after TCRdb re-called the immunoSEQ multiplex PCR reads with MiXCR. Among about 180,000 distinct CDR3 sequences listed, roughly 94% were seen once. Sequenced material: CD4+ T cells from PBMCs. The receptors shown here come from a human donor with Susac syndrome.

The V call is TRBV29-1, the J call TRBJ1-1; D may be TRBD1 (6 bases). The CDR3 consists of 13 residues. Trimming stripped 2 bases from V and 1 base from J, with 8 bases between. Per the germline V gene, CDR1 is SQVTM and CDR2 is ANQGSEA. The CDR3 loop is CSVERQENTEAFF. The CDR3 bases are TGCAGCGTTGAAAGACAGGAGAACACTGAAGCTTTCTTT.

With regard to this clonotype: The germline gene is not matched at one end of the junction; a read error may be the cause. The rearrangement joins TRBV7-7 to TRBJ1-2, with D possibly being TRBD1 (5 bases). CDR3 length equals 15 residues. Germline loops: CDR1 SSHAT, CDR2 FNYEAQ (reference sequence). The CDR3 spells CASSLAEPGRYGYTF. For the CDR3, the DNA is TGTGCTAGCAGCTTAGCGGAGCCAGGGCGGTATGGCTACACCTTC. Full variable domain (missing parts from reference TRBV7-7 and TRBJ1-2): GAGVSQSPRYKVTKRGQDVTLRCDPISSHATLYWYQQALGQGPEFLTYFNYEAQPDKSGLPSDRFSAERPEGSISTLTIQRTEQRDSAMYRCASSLAEPGRYGYTFGSGTRLTVV.

The chain has TRBV6-5 and TRBJ2-7; 7 bases are a match to TRBD2. This CDR3 is 13 amino acids long. Per the germline V gene, CDR1 is MNHEY and CDR2 is SVGAGI. The V segment lost 3 bases and the J segment 6 bases; nucleotides outside the gene matches: 5. The CDR3 coding sequence is TGTGCCAGCAGTTATTGGCGGGGGAGCGAGCAGTACTTC. Amino acids: CASSYWRGSEQYF.

CDR3 loop: CARLDGRGETQYF. In DNA form, the CDR3 reads TGTGCCCGGCTTGATGGGCGGGGAGAGACCCAGTACTTC. The chain is built from TRBV30 and TRBJ2-5, with a tentative D call TRBD2 (6 bases). CDR3 length: 13 amino acids. V was clipped by 8 bases and J by 4 bases, with 17 bases between them. CDR1 and CDR2 from the germline V gene are GTSNPN and SVGIG (reference sequence).

This chain connects TRBV7-2 to TRBJ2-7; 9 nucleotides align to TRBD1. The germline CDR1 and CDR2 sequences are SGHTA and FQGNSA. V shed 5 bases and J 1 base; nucleotides not matched to a gene: 6. This CDR3 is built from 15 residues. Written as DNA, the CDR3 is TGTGCCAGCAGCCTTGGACAGGGGATATCCTACGAGCAGTACTTC. Translating it yields CASSLGQGISYEQYF.

The chain combines TRBV19 with TRBJ2-7; TRBD1 agrees at 11 bases. The junction had 5 bases not matched to a gene; V was cut back by 5 bases and J by 2 bases. The CDR3 totals 15 residues. Per germline, CDR1 LNHDA and CDR2 SQIVND (reference sequence). CDR3 nucleotides: TGTGCCAGTAGTTTCGGGACAGGGGGGACCTACGAGCAGTACTTC. Protein sequence: CASSFGTGGTYEQYF.

V is TRBV7-2 and J is TRBJ1-5; D is unclear. The V gene's germline CDR1 is SGHTA and CDR2 FQGNSA. This CDR3 is 15 amino acids long. V lost 5 bases to trimming and J lost 5 bases, with 16 bases between them. The CDR3 is CASSGQGLGDQPQHF. In nucleotides, the CDR3 is TGTGCCAGCAGCGGTCAAGGGCTTGGCGATCAGCCCCAGCATTTT. Full variable domain (remainder filled in from reference TRBV7-2 and TRBJ1-5): GAGVSQSPSNKVTEKGKDVELRCDPISGHTALYWYRQSLGQGLEFLIYFQGNSAPDKSGLPSDRFSAERTGGSVSTLTIQRTQQEDSAVYLCASSGQGLGDQPQHFGDGTRLSIL.

The rearrangement joins TRBV9 to TRBJ1-2; tentative D call: TRBD1 (5 bases). The germline V gene has CDR1 SGDLS and CDR2 YYNGEE. The germline V and J ends were trimmed by 0 bases and 4 bases, with 13 bases remaining between them. This CDR3 comprises 15 residues. The CDR3 DNA follows: TGTGCCAGCAGCGTAGGGGCAGGGCGCCCCTATGGCTACACCTTC. Residues: CASSVGAGRPYGYTF.

The chain employs TRBV9 and TRBJ2-7; tentatively, D is TRBD1 or TRBD2 (5 bases each). The V gene lost 2 bases and the J gene lost 5 bases, with 17 bases spanning the gap. Germline lookup yields CDR1 SGDLS and CDR2 YYNGEE. The CDR3 loop spans 15 amino acids. This chain's CDR3 is CASSVTPVGPHEQYF. CDR3 nucleotide sequence: TGTGCCAGCAGCGTTACCCCGGTGGGACCCCACGAGCAGTACTTC.

V gene TRBV18 combines with J gene TRBJ2-3; D is ambiguous. V was clipped by 0 bases and J by 1 base, with 2 bases between them. Germline V lookup: CDR1 KGHSH, CDR2 LQKENI. This CDR3 has 13 amino acids. The CDR3 sequence: CASSPPGTDTQYF. The CDR3 coding sequence is TGTGCCAGCTCACCACCGGGCACAGATACGCAGTATTTT.